A few counts support the clone carrying this T cell receptor (beta chain). The data belong to a study of T cell responses to AZD1222 COVID-19 vaccine. Germline trimming cut 6 bases from V and 3 bases from J; bases unmatched to any gene: 7. This CDR3 spans 15 amino acids. Germline V CDR1 and CDR2: SNHLY, FYNNEI. The assay was immunoSEQ multiplex PCR, and TCRdb's table has in-frame clones only and misses some. The data hold roughly 100,000 clones, with about nine tenths observed a single time. The sample was peripheral blood, taken on day 0 of AZD1222 vaccination. This sequence originates from an adult in good health. This chain links TRBV2 with TRBJ1-1, with 10 bases identical to TRBD1. This CDR3 reads CASSAGQGRDTEAFF. The DNA of the CDR3 is TGTGCCAGCAGCGCGGGACAGGGGAGGGACACTGAAGCTTTCTTT.